This TCR beta chain was obtained from a study of T cells in Graves' hyperthyroidism and ophthalmopathy. Notes on the study in general: Blood held most thyroid clonotypes expanded above 0.001 frequency.

This clonotype has just a few counts. Antigen specificity is unknown. Germline V gene data show CDR1 as MGHDK and CDR2 as SYGVNS. Trimming shortened V by 7 bases and J by 2 bases, and 11 bases separated the two germline ends. CDR3 length: 13 amino acids. RNA transcripts were the template for amplifying TCR beta CDR3 regions. Researchers ran a first-round RT-PCR on the TCR CDR3 using the HTBI primer set. TCRdb called the multiplex PCR reads again in MiXCR, with one record for every CDR3 protein. The data show some 510,000 distinct CDR3 sequences, 46% seen once. The gene calls are TRBV25-1 and TRBJ1-2, with D perhaps TRBD1 (5 bases). The material sequenced was peripheral blood or thyroid tissue (not recorded which). The TCR sequence derives from a woman in her late teens or twenties with Graves' hyperthyroidism. The DNA of the CDR3 is TGTGCCAGCATCGGGGAGGGGAACTATGGCTACACCTTC. Amino acid sequence: CASIGEGNYGYTF.